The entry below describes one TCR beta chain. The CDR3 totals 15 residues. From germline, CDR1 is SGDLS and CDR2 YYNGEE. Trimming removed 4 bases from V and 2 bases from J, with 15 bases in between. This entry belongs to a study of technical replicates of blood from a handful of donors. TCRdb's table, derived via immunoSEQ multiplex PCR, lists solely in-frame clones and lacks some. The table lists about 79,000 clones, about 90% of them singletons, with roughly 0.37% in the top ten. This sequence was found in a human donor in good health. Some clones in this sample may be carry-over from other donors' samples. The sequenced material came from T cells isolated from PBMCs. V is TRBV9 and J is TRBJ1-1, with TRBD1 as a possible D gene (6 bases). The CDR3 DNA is TGTGCCAGCAGCCCGGAACAGGGATTCAACACTGAAGCTTTCTTT. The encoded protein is CASSPEQGFNTEAFF.